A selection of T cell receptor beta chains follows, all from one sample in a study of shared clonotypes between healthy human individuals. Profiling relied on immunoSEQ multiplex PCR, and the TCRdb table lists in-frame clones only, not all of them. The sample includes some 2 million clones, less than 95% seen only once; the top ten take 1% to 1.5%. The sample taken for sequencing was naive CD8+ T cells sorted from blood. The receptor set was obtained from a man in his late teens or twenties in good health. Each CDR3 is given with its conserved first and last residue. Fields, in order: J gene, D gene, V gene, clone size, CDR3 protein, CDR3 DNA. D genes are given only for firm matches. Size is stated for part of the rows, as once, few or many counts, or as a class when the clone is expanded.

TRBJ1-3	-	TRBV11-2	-	CASSGSTVSSGNTIYF	TGTGCCAGCAGCGGATCTACGGTCAGCTCTGGAAACACCATATATTTT
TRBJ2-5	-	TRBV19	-	CASSNTARRPLQETQYF	TGTGCCAGTAGTAACACCGCCCGGAGGCCGCTCCAAGAGACCCAGTACTTC
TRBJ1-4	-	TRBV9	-	CASSEWGGVSEKLFF	TGTGCCAGCAGCGAGTGGGGGGGAGTTAGTGAAAAACTGTTTTTT
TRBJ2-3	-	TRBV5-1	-	CASGSDTDTQYF	TGCGCCAGCGGTTCGGACACAGATACGCAGTATTTT
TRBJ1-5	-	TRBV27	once	CASRETNQPQHF	TGTGCCAGCAGGGAGACAAATCAGCCCCAGCATTTT
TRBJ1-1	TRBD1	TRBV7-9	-	CASSARTGPSTEAFF	TGTGCCAGCAGCGCACGGACAGGGCCTTCGACTGAAGCTTTCTTT
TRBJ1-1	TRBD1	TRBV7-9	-	CASTGTGVTEAFF	TGTGCCAGCACCGGGACAGGGGTAACTGAAGCTTTCTTT
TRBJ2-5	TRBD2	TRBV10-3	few	CATQEGGSTETQYF	TGTGCCACGCAAGAAGGCGGGAGCACAGAGACCCAGTACTTC
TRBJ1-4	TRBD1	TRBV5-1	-	CASSPGQAGEKLFF	TGCGCCAGCAGCCCTGGACAGGCGGGTGAAAAACTGTTTTTT
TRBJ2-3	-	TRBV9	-	CASSPPRADTQYF	TGTGCCAGCAGCCCCCCTCGAGCCGATACGCAGTATTTT
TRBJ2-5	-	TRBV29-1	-	CSGKDLGAGGETQYF	TGCAGCGGGAAAGACCTGGGGGCTGGGGGAGAGACCCAGTACTTC
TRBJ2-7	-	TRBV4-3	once	CASSQGVGDEQYF	TGCGCCAGCAGCCAAGGGGTCGGCGACGAGCAGTACTTC
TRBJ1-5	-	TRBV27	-	CASSLGAGIDQPQHF	TGTGCCAGCAGTTTAGGCGCAGGGATCGATCAGCCCCAGCATTTT
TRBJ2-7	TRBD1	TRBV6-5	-	CASRETDRGEQYF	TGTGCCAGCAGAGAGACCGACAGGGGCGAGCAGTACTTC
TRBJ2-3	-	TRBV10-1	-	CASSDAPREIGDTQYF	TGCGCCAGCAGTGACGCTCCGAGGGAGATCGGAGATACGCAGTATTTT
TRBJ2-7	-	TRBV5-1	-	CASRGGDGEQYF	TGCGCCAGCAGGGGGGGTGACGGCGAGCAGTACTTC
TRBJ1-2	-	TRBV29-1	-	CSVEEQGLYGYTF	TGCAGCGTTGAAGAACAGGGTCTCTATGGCTACACCTTC
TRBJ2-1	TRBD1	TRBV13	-	CASSLGPQGPTYNEQFF	TGTGCCAGCAGCTTAGGACCACAGGGGCCAACCTACAATGAGCAGTTCTTC
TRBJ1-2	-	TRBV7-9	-	CASSPWDESYGYTF	TGTGCCAGCAGCCCGTGGGACGAAAGCTATGGCTACACCTTC
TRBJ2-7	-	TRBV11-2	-	CASSPDGYEQYF	TGTGCCAGCAGCCCGGACGGATACGAGCAGTACTTC
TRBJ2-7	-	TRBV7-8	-	CASSLWAGGDEQYF	TGTGCCAGCAGCTTATGGGCAGGGGGGGACGAGCAGTACTTC
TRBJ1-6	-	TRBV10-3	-	CAISESGLHGAPLHF	TGTGCCATCAGTGAGTCAGGGCTCCATGGGGCACCCCTCCACTTT
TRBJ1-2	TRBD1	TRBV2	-	CASSEGTGYGYTF	TGTGCCAGCAGTGAGGGGACAGGCTATGGCTACACCTTC
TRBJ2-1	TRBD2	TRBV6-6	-	CASKSITSGVNEQFF	TGTGCCAGCAAATCAATCACTAGCGGGGTCAATGAGCAGTTCTTC
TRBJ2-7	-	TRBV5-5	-	CASSPGTSIRYEQYF	TGTGCCAGCAGCCCCGGGACATCTATCCGCTACGAGCAGTACTTC
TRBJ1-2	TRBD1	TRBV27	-	CASSSGTQGALSWGYTF	TGTGCCAGCAGTTCTGGTACACAGGGGGCGCTTTCCTGGGGCTACACCTTC
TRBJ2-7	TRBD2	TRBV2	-	CASSEASGVSNEQYF	TGTGCCAGCAGTGAGGCTAGCGGGGTTTCCAACGAGCAGTACTTC
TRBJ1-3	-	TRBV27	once	CASSLGAGRGNTIYF	TGTGCCAGCAGTTTGGGGGCAGGTCGAGGAAACACCATATATTTT
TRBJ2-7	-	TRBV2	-	CASQAGSSGEQYF	TGTGCCAGTCAAGCAGGGTCCTCCGGCGAGCAGTACTTC
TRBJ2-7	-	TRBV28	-	CASSTSGF	TGTGCCAGCAGTACTAGTGGCTTC
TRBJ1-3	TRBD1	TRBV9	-	CASRATGASGNTIYF	TGTGCCAGCAGGGCAACAGGGGCCTCTGGAAACACCATATATTTT
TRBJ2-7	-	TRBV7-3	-	CASSLEGRTEQYF	TGTGCCAGCAGCTTAGAAGGGCGGACCGAGCAGTACTTC
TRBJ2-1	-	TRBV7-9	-	CASSLGLAEYNEQFF	TGTGCCAGCAGCTTAGGGTTAGCGGAGTACAATGAGCAGTTCTTC
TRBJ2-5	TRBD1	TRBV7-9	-	CASSADRDQETQYF	TGTGCCAGCAGCGCGGACAGGGACCAAGAGACCCAGTACTTC
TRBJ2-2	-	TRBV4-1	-	CASAPGAKNTGELFF	TGCGCCAGCGCCCCCGGGGCAAAGAACACCGGGGAGCTGTTTTTT
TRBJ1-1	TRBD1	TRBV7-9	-	CAIGQGPDEAFF	TGTGCCATAGGACAGGGGCCTGATGAAGCTTTCTTT
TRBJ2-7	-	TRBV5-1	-	CASRLPWGAPRYEQYF	TGCGCCAGCAGACTGCCGTGGGGGGCCCCTAGGTACGAGCAGTACTTC
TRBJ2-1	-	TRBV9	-	CASRGSANEQFF	TGTGCCAGCAGGGGATCGGCAAATGAGCAGTTCTTC
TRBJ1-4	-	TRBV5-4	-	CASSLEGGGEKLFF	TGTGCCAGCAGCTTGGAGGGAGGAGGTGAAAAACTGTTTTTT
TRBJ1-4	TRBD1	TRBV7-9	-	CASSFDRAGTNEKLFF	TGTGCCAGCAGCTTTGACAGGGCGGGCACTAATGAAAAACTGTTTTTT
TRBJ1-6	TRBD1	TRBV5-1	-	CASSGGTGNNSPLHF	TGCGCCAGCAGCGGGGGGACAGGGAATAATTCACCCCTCCACTTT
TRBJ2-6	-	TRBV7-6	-	CASSLVEAGLSSGANVLTF	TGTGCCAGCAGCTTAGTAGAAGCAGGATTATCCTCTGGGGCCAACGTCCTGACTTTC
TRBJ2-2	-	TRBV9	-	CASSVFNTGELFF	TGTGCCAGCAGCGTATTCAACACCGGGGAGCTGTTTTTT
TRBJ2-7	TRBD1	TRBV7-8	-	CASSLDRGYEQYF	TGTGCCAGCAGCTTAGACAGGGGGTACGAGCAGTACTTC
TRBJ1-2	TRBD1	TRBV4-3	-	CASSQERQGDGYTF	TGCGCCAGCAGCCAAGAGAGGCAGGGGGACGGCTACACCTTC
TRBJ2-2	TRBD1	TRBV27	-	CASGRGGELFF	TGTGCCAGCGGCAGGGGGGGGGAGCTGTTTTTT
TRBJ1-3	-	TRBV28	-	CASSFRSSGNTIYF	TGTGCCAGCAGTTTTCGGAGCTCTGGAAACACCATATATTTT
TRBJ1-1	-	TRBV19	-	CASTQNHLNTEAFF	TGTGCCAGTACCCAGAACCATTTGAACACTGAAGCTTTCTTT
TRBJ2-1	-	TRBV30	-	CAFHRDNGAYNEQFF	TGTGCCTTCCACCGGGACAATGGGGCCTACAATGAGCAGTTCTTC
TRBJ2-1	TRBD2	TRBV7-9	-	CASSLSKGGEQFF	TGTGCCAGCAGCTTAAGTAAGGGAGGGGAGCAGTTCTTC
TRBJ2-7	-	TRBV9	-	CASSFNPSDEQYF	TGTGCCAGCAGCTTCAACCCATCCGACGAGCAGTACTTC
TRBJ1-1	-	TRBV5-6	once	CASSWGGNTEAFF	TGTGCCAGCAGCTGGGGGGGAAATACTGAAGCTTTCTTT
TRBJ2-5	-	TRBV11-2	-	CASSLGGSTQETQYF	TGTGCCAGCAGCTTAGGGGGTTCCACTCAAGAGACCCAGTACTTC
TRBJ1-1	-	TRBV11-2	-	CASSPRGVMNTEAFF	TGTGCCAGCAGCCCCCGAGGAGTGATGAACACTGAAGCTTTCTTT
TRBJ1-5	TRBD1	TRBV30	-	CAWSGGQGMGQPQHF	TGTGCCTGGAGTGGCGGACAGGGGATGGGGCAGCCCCAGCATTTT
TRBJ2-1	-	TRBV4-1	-	CASSRLASGLYNEQFF	TGCGCCAGCAGCCGGCTCGCAAGCGGGTTATACAATGAGCAGTTCTTC